Presented here are 23 T cell receptor beta chains from one specimen sequenced in a study of PD-1 blockade in classical Hodgkin lymphoma. TCRdb's copy holds only in-frame clones and misses some; the assay was immunoSEQ multiplex PCR. The sample holds more than 12,000 clones, roughly 84% seen once. There was relapse after autologous stem cell transplantation in every patient, and there was variation in brentuximab vedotin exposure. This material consisted of peripheral blood mononuclear cells (PBMCs), taken at baseline. All receptors come from a human donor with classical Hodgkin lymphoma.

This sequence joins TRBV5-6 and TRBJ2-1; D ambiguous. The V gene's germline CDR1 is SGHDT and CDR2 YYEEEE. CDR3 length: 17 amino acids. V gave up 5 bases and J gave up 0 bases, with 18 bases separating them. The CDR3 region is CASRPGLAQSSYNEQFF. DNA of the CDR3: TGTGCCAGCAGACCCGGGCTCGCGCAGAGCTCCTACAATGAGCAGTTCTTC. The entire variable domain, with the rest obtained from reference TRBV5-6 and TRBJ2-1, is as follows: DAGVTQSPTHLIKTRGQQVTLRCSPKSGHDTVSWYQQALGQGPQFIFQYYEEEERQRGNFPDRFSGHQFPNYSSELNVNALLLGDSALYLCASRPGLAQSSYNEQFFGPGTRLTVL.

The chain combines TRBV30 with TRBJ1-2, with D possibly being TRBD1 (5 bases). With 1 base removed from V and 2 bases from J, the gap between germline ends came to 17 bases. Germline-derived CDR1 and CDR2 are GTSNPN and SVGIG (reference sequence). The length of the CDR3 is 16 residues. CDR3 nucleotide sequence: TGTGCCTGGAGTGCGCTCACTAGGGGACCCAACTATGGCTACACCTTC. Translated, it gives CAWSALTRGPNYGYTF.

The chain uses TRBV18 and TRBJ2-3; a possible D gene is TRBD2 (5 bases). V dropped 5 bases and J dropped 4 bases, with 10 bases sitting between them. The CDR3 runs 13 residues. In germline, CDR1 is KGHSH, CDR2 LQKENI. The CDR3 spells CASSEFSADTQYF. The CDR3 coding sequence is TGTGCCAGCTCAGAGTTTAGCGCAGATACGCAGTATTTT.

The rearrangement uses TRBV7-9 and TRBJ1-1; D unresolved. Trimming shortened V by 2 bases and J by 7 bases, and 11 bases separated the two germline ends. The CDR3 sequence is 13 residues long. CDR1 and CDR2 (germline): SEHNR, FQNEAQ (reference sequence). CDR3 DNA sequence: TGTGCCAGCAGCTTATCTGGCAGCAATGAAGCTTTCTTT. It is translated as CASSLSGSNEAFF.

This chain uses TRBV27 with TRBJ2-3; D not certain. The CDR3 is made up of 14 amino acids. The germline V and J ends were trimmed by 1 base and 1 base, with 6 bases remaining between them. CDR1 is MNHEY, CDR2 SMNVEV, per germline (reference sequence). For the CDR3, the DNA is TGTGCCAGCAGTTTATACTGGGGCACAGATACGCAGTATTTT. Translated, it gives CASSLYWGTDTQYF.

This clone has only a few counts. This chain connects TRBV11-3 to TRBJ2-4; possibly TRBD1 for D (7 bases). This CDR3 comprises 13 residues. V lost 5 bases to trimming and J lost 7 bases, with 12 bases between them. Germline V lookup: CDR1 SGHNT, CDR2 YENEEA. The CDR3 loop reads CASSSAGGNIQYF. As DNA, the CDR3 is TGTGCCAGCAGCAGCGCAGGGGGGAACATTCAGTACTTC. Combining the CDR3 with reference TRBV11-3 and TRBJ2-4 gives the whole variable domain EAGVVQSPRYKIIEKKQPVAFWCNPISGHNTLYWYLQNLGQGPELLIRYENEEAVDDSQLPKDRFSAERLKGVDSTLKIQPAELGDSAVYLCASSSAGGNIQYFGAGTRLSVL.

The chain employs TRBV9 and TRBJ2-2; no clear D gene. The CDR3 covers 14 residues. The V and J ends lost 1 base and 5 bases respectively, with 9 bases between them. Germline V gene sequence: CDR1 SGDLS, CDR2 YYNGEE. The CDR3: CASSVSGVTGELFF. DNA of the CDR3: TGTGCCAGCAGCGTATCTGGGGTAACCGGGGAGCTGTTTTTT.

The gene calls are TRBV6-1 and TRBJ1-1; 7 nucleotides agree with TRBD1. J gave up 0 bases and V 7 bases, and 8 bases lay outside the gene matches. The CDR3 covers 15 residues. Germline loops: CDR1 MNHNS, CDR2 SASEGT. The CDR3 reads CASNSGTAMNTEAFF. CDR3 sequence (DNA): TGTGCCAGCAATTCCGGGACAGCAATGAACACTGAAGCTTTCTTT.

This clone was seen a few times. V is TRBV6-1 and J is TRBJ2-7; D not certain. V shed 3 bases and J shed 4 bases, with 10 bases lying between them. The CDR3 totals 13 residues. Per the germline V gene, CDR1 is MNHNS and CDR2 is SASEGT. The chain's CDR3 is CASSEPGPYEQYF. The CDR3 coding sequence is TGTGCCAGCAGTGAGCCAGGCCCTTACGAGCAGTACTTC.

V gene TRBV19 combines with J gene TRBJ2-2; TRBD1 agrees at 7 bases. Losses at the gene ends were 7 bases for V and 1 base for J; bases not matched to a gene: 6. Germline loops: CDR1 LNHDA, CDR2 SQIVND (reference sequence). The CDR3 length is 15 residues. In nucleotides, the CDR3 is TGTGCCAGTACCACGACAGGGCAGAACACCGGGGAGCTGTTTTTT. It translates to CASTTTGQNTGELFF.

This clone was observed a handful of times. V gene TRBV20-1 combines with J gene TRBJ2-2; no firm D call. Trimming cost V 6 bases and J 11 bases, with 13 bases left between them. The CDR3 runs 11 residues. The germline CDR1 and CDR2 sequences are DFQATT and SNEGSKA (reference sequence). The CDR3: CSAPGGGELFF. The CDR3 DNA sequence: TGCAGTGCCCCCGGTGGCGGTGAGCTGTTTTTT.

This chain connects TRBV27 to TRBJ2-2; TRBD1 agrees at 11 bases. The CDR3 spans 14 residues. V dropped 7 bases and J dropped 5; count of bases not matched to a gene: 3. Per the germline V gene, CDR1 is MNHEY and CDR2 is SMNVEV (reference sequence). The CDR3 here is CASTGTGGTGELFF. DNA for the CDR3: TGTGCCAGCACTGGGACAGGGGGGACCGGGGAGCTGTTTTTT.

This clone was seen once. The rearrangement joins TRBV29-1 to TRBJ2-7; 8 nucleotides match TRBD2. CDR1 and CDR2 from the germline V gene are SQVTM and ANQGSEA. With V trimmed by 6 bases and J by 5 bases, 9 bases remained unmatched. This CDR3 is 13 amino acids long. This chain's CDR3 is CSVVLAERNEQYF. The CDR3 DNA sequence: TGCAGCGTAGTACTAGCGGAGCGGAACGAGCAGTACTTC.

This chain links TRBV30 with TRBJ2-1; 12 nucleotides line up with TRBD2. CDR1 and CDR2 (germline): GTSNPN, SVGIG (reference sequence). The CDR3 is made up of 14 amino acids. Unmatched junction bases numbered 9, after V lost 7 bases and J lost 8 bases. The CDR3 region has the DNA TGTGCCTCGACCTCTAGCGGGGGGGCACATGAGCAGTTCTTC. This gives the protein CASTSSGGAHEQFF. The full variable domain, its missing parts supplied by reference TRBV30 and TRBJ2-1, is SQTIHQWPATLVQPVGSPLSLECTVEGTSNPNLYWYRQAAGRGLQLLFYSVGIGQISSEVPQNLSASRPQDRQFILSSKKLLLSDSGFYLCASTSSGGAHEQFFGPGTRLTVL.

This clone appeared once. The gene calls are TRBV7-2 and TRBJ1-1; tentative D call: TRBD1 (5 bases). This CDR3 region has 15 residues. V shed 3 bases and J shed 0 bases, with 11 bases lying between them. Germline V CDR1 and CDR2: SGHTA, FQGNSA. CDR3 loop: CASSFREGLNTEAFF. The DNA of the CDR3 is TGTGCCAGCAGCTTCAGGGAAGGGTTGAACACTGAAGCTTTCTTT.

This clone was detected once. The chain links TRBV29-1 to TRBJ2-7; TRBD1 aligns across 9 bases. The V gene end was trimmed by 5 bases and the J gene end by 11 bases; junction bases not matched to a gene: 10. CDR1 SQVTM and CDR2 ANQGSEA come from the germline V gene. The CDR3 sequence is 12 residues long. The CDR3 protein is CSVLGTTGGEYF. As DNA, the CDR3 is TGCAGCGTTTTAGGCACCACAGGGGGCGAGTACTTC.

J is TRBJ2-2 and V is TRBV5-1; D remains unclear. Germline loops: CDR1 SGHRS, CDR2 YFSETQ. Trimming stripped 4 bases from V and 2 bases from J, with 3 bases between. This CDR3 contains 12 residues. CDR3 amino acids: CASSPNTGELFF. CDR3 DNA: TGCGCCAGCAGCCCTAACACCGGGGAGCTGTTTTTT.

The rearrangement links TRBV7-9 to TRBJ2-2, with D unclear. Germline CDR1 SEHNR, CDR2 FQNEAQ (reference sequence). The CDR3 spans 16 residues. The ends were cut back, 4 bases at V and 0 bases at J, with 12 bases in the middle. CDR3 bases: TGTGCCAGCAGCTCCGGTTGGCAGGCGAACACCGGGGAGCTGTTTTTT. Its protein is CASSSGWQANTGELFF.

The count of this clone is one. The rearrangement links TRBV27 to TRBJ2-5, with D possibly called TRBD1 or TRBD2 (6 bases each). The CDR3 is 13 residues long. The germline V and J ends were trimmed by 4 bases and 6 bases, with 12 bases remaining between them. The germline CDR1 and CDR2 sequences are MNHEY and SMNVEV (reference sequence). CDR3 sequence: CASSSLGGKTQYF. CDR3 nucleotides: TGTGCCAGCAGTTCCTTAGGGGGGAAGACCCAGTACTTC.

The genes are TRBV19 and TRBJ1-5; D is possibly TRBD1 (5 bases). The V gene's germline CDR1 is LNHDA and CDR2 SQIVND (reference sequence). V lost 6 bases to trimming and J lost 7 bases, with 13 bases between them. This CDR3 has 13 amino acids. As DNA, the CDR3 is TGTGCCAGTAGCAACGAGAGGGGCCAGCCCCAGCATTTT. Amino acids: CASSNERGQPQHF.

V gene TRBV19 combines with J gene TRBJ2-7, with TRBD2 as a possible D gene (6 bases). V dropped 5 bases and J dropped 7 bases, with 15 bases sitting between them. This CDR3 contains 13 residues. Germline V gene sequence: CDR1 LNHDA, CDR2 SQIVND (reference sequence). This CDR3 is CASSLLAVGEQYF. The CDR3 nucleotides are TGTGCCAGTAGTTTGTTAGCGGTGGGGGAGCAGTACTTC.

A few counts support this clone. Other DNA sequences in this sample translate to the same CDR3. The rearrangement joins TRBV7-2 to TRBJ2-7; unclear D gene. Germline V lookup: CDR1 SGHTA, CDR2 FQGNSA. The length of the CDR3 is 12 residues. With 1 base removed from V and 0 bases from J, the gap between germline ends came to 1 base. For the CDR3, the DNA is TGTGCCAGCAGCTTAGGCTCCTACGAGCAGTACTTC. As protein: CASSLGSYEQYF.

This clone was picked up a small number of times. V usage is TRBV6-5 and J usage is TRBJ2-1; 10 positions agree with TRBD2. CDR3 length equals 15 residues. Trimming removed 2 bases from V and 5 bases from J; junction bases left unmatched: 3. The germline gives CDR1 MNHEY, CDR2 SVGAGI. CDR3 bases: TGTGCCAGCAGTTACGAGCTAGCGGGGGACAATGAGCAGTTCTTC. It specifies CASSYELAGDNEQFF.